This record covers a single T cell receptor (beta chain). This specimen belongs to a study of T cell changes during pregnancy in multiple sclerosis. CDR3 size: 16 residues. J was trimmed by 2 bases and V by 2 bases; bases with no gene match: 3. The germline V gene has CDR1 LGHNA and CDR2 YSLEER. The table came from immunoSEQ multiplex PCR; TCRdb's copy has only in-frame clones and leaves some out. The repertoire has roughly 61,000 clones, roughly nine tenths of them found once; the top ten carry 2.5% to 4%. The rearrangement joins TRBV4-3 to TRBJ2-6, with 7 bases aligning to TRBD1. The clonotype was recovered from a female donor in good health, enrolled as a control in a pregnancy study. The sample here was peripheral blood, taken in the first trimester of pregnancy. The chain's CDR3 is CASSQRGGTGANVLTF. The CDR3 nucleotides read TGCGCCAGCAGCCAAAGAGGGGGCACTGGGGCCAACGTCCTGACTTTC.